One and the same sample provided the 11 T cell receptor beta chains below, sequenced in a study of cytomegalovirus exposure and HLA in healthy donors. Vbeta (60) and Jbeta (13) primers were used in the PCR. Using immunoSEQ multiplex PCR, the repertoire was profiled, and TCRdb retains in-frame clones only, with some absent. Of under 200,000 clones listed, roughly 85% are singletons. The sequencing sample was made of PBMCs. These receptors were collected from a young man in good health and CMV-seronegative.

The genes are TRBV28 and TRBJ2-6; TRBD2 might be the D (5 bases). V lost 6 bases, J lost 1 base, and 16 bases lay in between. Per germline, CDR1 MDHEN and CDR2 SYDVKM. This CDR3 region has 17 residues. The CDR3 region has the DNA TGTGCCAGCAGGATTAACGCGGGCAAATCTGGGGCCAACGTCCTGACTTTC. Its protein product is CASRINAGKSGANVLTF.

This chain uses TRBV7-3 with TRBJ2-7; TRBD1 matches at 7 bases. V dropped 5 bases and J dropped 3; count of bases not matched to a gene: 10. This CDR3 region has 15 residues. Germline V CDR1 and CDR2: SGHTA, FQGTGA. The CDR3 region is CASSQGQEAFYEQYF. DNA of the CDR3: TGTGCCAGCAGCCAAGGACAGGAAGCTTTCTACGAGCAGTACTTC.

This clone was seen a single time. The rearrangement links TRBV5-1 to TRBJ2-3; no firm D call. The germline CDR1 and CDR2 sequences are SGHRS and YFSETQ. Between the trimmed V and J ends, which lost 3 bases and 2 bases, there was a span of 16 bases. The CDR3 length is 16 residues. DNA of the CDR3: TGCGCCAGCAGCTCCTCGGTAGGAGTAGACACAGATACGCAGTATTTT. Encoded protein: CASSSSVGVDTDTQYF.

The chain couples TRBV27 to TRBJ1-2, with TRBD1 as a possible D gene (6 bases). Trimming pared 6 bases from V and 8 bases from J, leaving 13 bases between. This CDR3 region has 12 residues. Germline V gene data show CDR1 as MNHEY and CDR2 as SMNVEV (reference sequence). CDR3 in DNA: TGTGCCAGCAGCAACAGGGAAGGCGGCTACACCTTC. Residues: CASSNREGGYTF.

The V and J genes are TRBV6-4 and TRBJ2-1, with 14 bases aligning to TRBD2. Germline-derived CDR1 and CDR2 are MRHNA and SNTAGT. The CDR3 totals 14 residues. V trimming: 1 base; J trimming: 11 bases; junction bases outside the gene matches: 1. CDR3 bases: TGTGCCAGCAGTGACTGGACTAGCGGGGGGCAGCAGTTCTTC. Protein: CASSDWTSGGQQFF.

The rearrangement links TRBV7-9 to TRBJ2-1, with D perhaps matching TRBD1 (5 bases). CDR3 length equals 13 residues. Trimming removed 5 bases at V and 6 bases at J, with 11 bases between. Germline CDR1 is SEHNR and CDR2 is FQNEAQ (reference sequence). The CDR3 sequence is CASSKDTLNEQFF. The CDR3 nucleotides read TGTGCCAGCAGCAAGGACACCCTCAATGAGCAGTTCTTC.

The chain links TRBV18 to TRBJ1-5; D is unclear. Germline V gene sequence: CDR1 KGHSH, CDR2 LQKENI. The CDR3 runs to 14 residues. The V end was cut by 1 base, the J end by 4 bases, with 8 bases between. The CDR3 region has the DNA TGTGCCAGCTCACCACAGGGCGGGAATCAGCCCCAGCATTTT. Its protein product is CASSPQGGNQPQHF.

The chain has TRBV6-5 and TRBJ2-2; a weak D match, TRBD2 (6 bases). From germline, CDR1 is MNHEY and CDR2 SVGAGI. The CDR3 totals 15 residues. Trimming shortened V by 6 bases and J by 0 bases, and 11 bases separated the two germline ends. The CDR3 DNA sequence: TGTGCCAGCAGCCTCCCGGGGGCGAACACCGGGGAGCTGTTTTTT. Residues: CASSLPGANTGELFF.

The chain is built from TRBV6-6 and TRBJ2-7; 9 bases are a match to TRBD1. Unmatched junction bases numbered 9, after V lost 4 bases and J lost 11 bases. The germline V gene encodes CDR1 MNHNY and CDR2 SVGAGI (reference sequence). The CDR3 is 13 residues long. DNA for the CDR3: TGTGCCAGCAGTTCCCGTCGGACAGGGGAGGAGTACTTC. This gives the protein CASSSRRTGEEYF.

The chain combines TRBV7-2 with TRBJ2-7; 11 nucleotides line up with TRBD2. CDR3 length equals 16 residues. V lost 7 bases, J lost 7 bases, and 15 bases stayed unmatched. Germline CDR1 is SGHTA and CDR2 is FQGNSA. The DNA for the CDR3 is TGTGCCAGCATCCTGGGTAGTACGGGACTAGCGGTTGAGCAGTACTTC. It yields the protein CASILGSTGLAVEQYF.

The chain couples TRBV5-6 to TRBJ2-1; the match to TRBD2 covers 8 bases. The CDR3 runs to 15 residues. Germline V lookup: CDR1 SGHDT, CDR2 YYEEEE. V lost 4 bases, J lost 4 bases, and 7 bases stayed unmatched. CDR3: CASSLTSGGYNEQFF. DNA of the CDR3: TGTGCCAGCAGCCTAACTAGCGGAGGGTACAATGAGCAGTTCTTC.